This T cell receptor (beta chain) emerged from a study of cytomegalovirus exposure and HLA in healthy donors. Study results and caveats: Donors belonging to an Asian-associated ancestry cluster reportedly showed fewer N-insertions in productive TCRs than the roughly 670-donor mean, according to what a later analysis found. It was taken for granted in presence/absence analyses that sequencing depth across donors was roughly uniform.

A word on this clone: The antigen is unknown.

The germline V and J ends were trimmed by 6 bases and 6 bases, with 15 bases remaining between them. The CDR3 length is 14 residues. The germline V gene has CDR1 SNHLY and CDR2 FYNNEI. Use of 60 Vbeta and 13 Jbeta primers characterized the PCR. The table came from immunoSEQ multiplex PCR; TCRdb's copy has only in-frame clones and leaves some out. The table shows about 200,000 clones, with 76% occurring only once. This clonotype was obtained from a man between 18 and 35 years old in good health and CMV-seronegative. Sequenced sample: PBMCs. The V call is TRBV2, the J call TRBJ1-3; weak D call: TRBD1 (5 bases). DNA for the CDR3: TGTGCCAGCAGGAAGGACACTGGTGAAAACACCATATATTTT. Amino acid sequence: CASRKDTGENTIYF. The full variable domain, its missing parts supplied by reference TRBV2 and TRBJ1-3, is EPEVTQTPSHQVTQMGQEVILRCVPISNHLYFYWYRQILGQKVEFLVSFYNNEISEKSEIFDDQFSVERPDGSNFTLKIRSTKLEDSAMYFCASRKDTGENTIYFGEGSWLTVV.